This entry is about one T cell receptor (beta chain). Its target is not known. In each sample, roughly 1-11 million cryopreserved PBMC were present before DNA extraction. The data originate from a study of long-term antiretroviral therapy in people with HIV. Study-wide context: In the earliest collections, sampling predates the 2015 immediate-ART recommendation by about a decade. Study-level results: Comparison with controls showed narrower CDR3 length ranges in HIV repertoires. Dominating the repertoire at all time points were the clones that expanded before ART.

This CDR3 has 19 residues. Per the germline V gene, CDR1 is MNHEY and CDR2 is SMNVEV (reference sequence). V lost 0 bases, J lost 0 bases, and 17 bases lay in between. Survey-level immunoSEQ v3.0 assays were run. The assay was immunoSEQ multiplex PCR, and TCRdb's table has in-frame clones only and misses some. The sample carries just under 10,000 clones, under 85% recorded once. This clonotype originated in a man aged 40-50 years with HIV. The chain carries TRBV27 and TRBJ1-4; possibly TRBD1 for D (5 bases). This specimen was unsorted PBMCs, taken 1.8 years before starting antiretroviral therapy. The CDR3 loop reads CASSLSKGRDPSTNEKLFF. The CDR3 bases are TGTGCCAGCAGTTTATCAAAAGGCAGGGATCCTTCAACTAATGAAAAACTGTTTTTT.